Each of the 15 T cell receptor beta chains below was sequenced from the same sample in a study of blood T cell repertoires in COVID-19. Here immunoSEQ multiplex PCR was the method, and the copy in TCRdb shows in-frame clones only, minus some. The sample lists a few hundred thousand clones, about 86% occurring once. Sequencing was performed on peripheral blood. These receptors came from a woman aged 55-70 years with COVID-19, enrolled during active disease.

The chain uses TRBV19 and TRBJ2-3; D perhaps matches TRBD1 (6 bases). Germline values: CDR1 LNHDA, CDR2 SQIVND (reference sequence). The CDR3 is 15 residues long. V was shortened by 6 bases and J by 1 base, with 14 bases between the two germline ends. CDR3 sequence (DNA): TGTGCCAGTAGAGATCAGGGGTGGGGCACAGATACGCAGTATTTT. Translated: CASRDQGWGTDTQYF.

The chain carries TRBV5-4 and TRBJ2-7, with a weak D call TRBD2 (6 bases). The CDR3 extends over 16 amino acids. The V and J ends lost 1 base and 2 bases respectively, with 16 bases between them. Germline V gives CDR1 SGHNT, CDR2 YYREEE (reference sequence). CDR3 in DNA: TGTGCCAGCAGCTTGACAGTAGCGGCAAGTGCCTACGAGCAGTACTTC. It yields the protein CASSLTVAASAYEQYF. Drawing the rest from reference TRBV5-4 and TRBJ2-7, the complete variable domain is ETGVTQSPTHLIKTRGQQVTLRCSSQSGHNTVSWYQQALGQGPQFIFQYYREEENGRGNFPPRFSGLQFPNYSSELNVNALELDDSALYLCASSLTVAASAYEQYFGPGTRLTVT.

The chain has TRBV18 and TRBJ1-1; TRBD1 matches 9 bases. From germline, CDR1 is KGHSH and CDR2 LQKENI. CDR3 length: 15 residues. The ends lost 5 bases at V and 3 bases at J; junction bases unmatched: 7. The CDR3, as DNA: TGTGCCAGCTCAAATACAGGGGGCAGGGACACTGAAGCTTTCTTT. Protein product: CASSNTGGRDTEAFF.

The genes are TRBV5-1 and TRBJ1-2, with 9 bases lining up with TRBD1. The CDR3 runs 14 residues. Germline V gene lookup returns CDR1 SGHRS and CDR2 YFSETQ. Losses at the gene ends were 5 bases for V and 8 bases for J; bases not matched to a gene: 10. The CDR3 DNA reads as TGCGCCAGCAGGGAACCGGGACAGGGCTCCGGCTACACCTTC. Amino acid sequence: CASREPGQGSGYTF.

The V call is TRBV5-1, the J call TRBJ1-2; D is perhaps TRBD1 (6 bases). The CDR3 loop spans 13 amino acids. With 0 bases removed from V and 7 bases from J, the gap between germline ends came to 10 bases. The germline gives CDR1 SGHRS, CDR2 YFSETQ. CDR3 nucleotides: TGCGCCAGCAGCTTGGACAGGGAGACTGGCTACACCTTC. Amino acids: CASSLDRETGYTF. Variable domain in full (rest from reference TRBV5-1 and TRBJ1-2): KAGVTQTPRYLIKTRGQQVTLSCSPISGHRSVSWYQQTPGQGLQFLFEYFSETQRNKGNFPGRFSGRQFSNSRSEMNVSTLELGDSALYLCASSLDRETGYTFGSGTRLTVV.

V gene TRBV5-1 combines with J gene TRBJ2-1; D is ambiguous. Germline CDR1 reads SGHRS; CDR2 reads YFSETQ. The CDR3 runs 15 residues. Trimming left V 0 bases short and J 4 bases short, with 11 bases between. CDR3 in DNA: TGCGCCAGCAGCTTGGCCGCGCCTTCATACAATGAGCAGTTCTTC. Amino acid sequence: CASSLAAPSYNEQFF.

The chain combines TRBV6-1 with TRBJ2-7; D gene unclear. The CDR3 loop spans 12 amino acids. V was pared by 2 bases and J by 4 bases, with 6 bases between. Germline loops: CDR1 MNHNS, CDR2 SASEGT. This CDR3 reads CASSELGYEQYF. CDR3 bases: TGTGCCAGCAGTGAACTCGGTTACGAGCAGTACTTC.

The chain links TRBV14 to TRBJ1-1, with a possible D match to TRBD1 (6 bases). The CDR3 consists of 15 residues. The V end lost 2 bases, the J end lost 1 base, and 11 bases lay between the germline ends. Germline values: CDR1 SGHDN, CDR2 FVKESK. The CDR3 region has the DNA TGTGCCAGCAGCCAACATACAGGGAAGAACACTGAAGCTTTCTTT. This encodes CASSQHTGKNTEAFF.

This clone occurred a few times. The chain couples TRBV29-1 to TRBJ1-1; D possibly corresponds to TRBD1 (5 bases). Trimming left V 3 bases short and J 4 bases short, with 12 bases between. In germline, CDR1 is SQVTM, CDR2 ANQGSEA. The CDR3 covers 13 residues. The CDR3 sequence is CSVDGPRGTEAFF. Here the CDR3 DNA reads TGCAGCGTTGACGGGCCTAGGGGCACTGAAGCTTTCTTT.

This chain uses TRBV14 with TRBJ2-5, with D perhaps matching TRBD2 (6 bases). This CDR3 is 15 amino acids long. Germline CDR1 reads SGHDN; CDR2 reads FVKESK. Between the trimmed V and J ends, which lost 5 bases and 2 bases, there was a span of 15 bases. The CDR3 nucleotides read TGTGCCAGCAGCGAGGGACTCGGCGTTCAAGAGACCCAGTACTTC. Protein: CASSEGLGVQETQYF.

The rearrangement links TRBV18 to TRBJ1-4, with D possibly TRBD1 on 5 matching bases. The V gene lost 3 bases and the J gene lost 5 bases, with 7 bases spanning the gap. Germline assignment: CDR1 KGHSH and CDR2 LQKENI. There are 13 residues in the CDR3. The CDR3 DNA reads TGTGCCAGCTCACCCAGGGCGAATGAAAAACTGTTTTTT. Residues: CASSPRANEKLFF.

The genes are TRBV6-5 and TRBJ1-1; D might be TRBD1 (6 bases). The CDR3 spans 15 residues. The V end was cut by 5 bases, the J end by 1 base, with 14 bases between. CDR1 is MNHEY and CDR2 is SVGAGI in the germline V gene. The CDR3 spells CASSPRQAANTEAFF. The DNA of the CDR3 is TGTGCCAGCAGTCCCCGACAGGCGGCGAACACTGAAGCTTTCTTT.

This sequence joins TRBV7-2 and TRBJ2-5; 10 bases match TRBD2. This CDR3 is built from 16 residues. Trimming at V came to 5 bases and at J to 1 base, leaving 7 bases not matched to a gene. CDR1 is SGHTA and CDR2 is FQGNSA in the germline V gene. The CDR3 region is CASSPRSSGGQETQYF. As DNA, the CDR3 is TGTGCCAGCAGCCCCCGCTCTAGCGGGGGCCAAGAGACCCAGTACTTC.

The chain uses TRBV6-6 and TRBJ2-2; 7 bases match TRBD2. The germline V gene encodes CDR1 MNHNY and CDR2 SVGAGI (reference sequence). The CDR3 is 16 amino acids. Trimming at V came to 6 bases and at J to 5 bases, leaving 12 bases not matched to a gene. The CDR3 nucleotides read TGTGCCAGCAGACCCGGACTAGGATATGGAACCGGGGAGCTGTTTTTT. It translates to CASRPGLGYGTGELFF.

The V and J genes are TRBV4-1 and TRBJ2-7; 9 positions match TRBD2. Germline CDR1 and CDR2: MGHRA and YSYEKL. The V gene end was trimmed by 0 bases and the J gene end by 2 bases; junction bases not matched to a gene: 5. The CDR3 is 16 residues long. The CDR3 sequence: CASSQEGTSHTYEQYF. CDR3 nucleotides: TGCGCCAGCAGCCAAGAAGGGACTAGCCATACCTACGAGCAGTACTTC.